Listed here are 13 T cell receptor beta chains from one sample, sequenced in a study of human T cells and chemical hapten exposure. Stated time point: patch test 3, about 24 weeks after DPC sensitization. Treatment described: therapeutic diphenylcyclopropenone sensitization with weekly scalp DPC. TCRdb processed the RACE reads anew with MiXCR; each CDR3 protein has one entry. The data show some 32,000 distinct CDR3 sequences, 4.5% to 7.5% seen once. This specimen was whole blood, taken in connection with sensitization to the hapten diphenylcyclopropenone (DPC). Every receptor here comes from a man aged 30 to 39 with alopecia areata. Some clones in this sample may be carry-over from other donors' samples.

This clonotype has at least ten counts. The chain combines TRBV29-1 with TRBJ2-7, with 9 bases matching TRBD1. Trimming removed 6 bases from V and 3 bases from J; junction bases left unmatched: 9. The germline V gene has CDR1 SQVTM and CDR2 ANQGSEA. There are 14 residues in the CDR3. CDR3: CSVARDRAFYEQYF. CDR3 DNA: TGCAGCGTCGCCCGGGACAGGGCATTCTACGAGCAGTACTTC.

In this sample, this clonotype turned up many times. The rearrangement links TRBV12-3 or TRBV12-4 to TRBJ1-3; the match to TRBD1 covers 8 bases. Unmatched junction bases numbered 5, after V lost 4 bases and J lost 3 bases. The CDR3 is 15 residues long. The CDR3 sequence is CASSSRTGFGNTIYF. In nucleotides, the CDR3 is TGTGCCAGCAGTTCCAGGACAGGGTTTGGAAACACCATATATTTT.

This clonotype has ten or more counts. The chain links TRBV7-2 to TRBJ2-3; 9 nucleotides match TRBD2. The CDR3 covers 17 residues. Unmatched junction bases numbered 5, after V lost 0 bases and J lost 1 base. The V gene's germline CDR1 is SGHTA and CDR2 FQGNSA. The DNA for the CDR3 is TGTGCCAGCAGCTTAGCTTGGGTAGCGGGGGGCACAGATACGCAGTATTTT. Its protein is CASSLAWVAGGTDTQYF. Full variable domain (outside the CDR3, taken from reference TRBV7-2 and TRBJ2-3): GAGVSQSPSNKVTEKGKDVELRCDPISGHTALYWYRQSLGQGLEFLIYFQGNSAPDKSGLPSDRFSAERTGGSVSTLTIQRTQQEDSAVYLCASSLAWVAGGTDTQYFGPGTRLTVL.

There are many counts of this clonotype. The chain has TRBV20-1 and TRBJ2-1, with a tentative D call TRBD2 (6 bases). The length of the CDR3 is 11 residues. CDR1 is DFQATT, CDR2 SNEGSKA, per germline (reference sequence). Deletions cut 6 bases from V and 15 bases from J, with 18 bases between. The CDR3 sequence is CSAQGLGGLFF. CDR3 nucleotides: TGCAGTGCACAAGGACTGGGGGGTCTGTTCTTC.

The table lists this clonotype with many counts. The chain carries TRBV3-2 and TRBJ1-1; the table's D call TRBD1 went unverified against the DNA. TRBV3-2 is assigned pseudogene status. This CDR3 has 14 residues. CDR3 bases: TGTGCCAGCAGCCTCCAAGGAGGGGGCAGATCTTGGGGCTTT. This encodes CASSLQGGGRSWGF.

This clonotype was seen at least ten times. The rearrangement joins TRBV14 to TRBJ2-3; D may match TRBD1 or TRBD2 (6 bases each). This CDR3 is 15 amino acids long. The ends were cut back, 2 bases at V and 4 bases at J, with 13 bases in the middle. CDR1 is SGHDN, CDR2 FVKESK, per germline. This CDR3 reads CASSQRGTIPDTQYF. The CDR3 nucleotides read TGTGCCAGCAGCCAACGCGGGACAATCCCAGATACGCAGTATTTT.

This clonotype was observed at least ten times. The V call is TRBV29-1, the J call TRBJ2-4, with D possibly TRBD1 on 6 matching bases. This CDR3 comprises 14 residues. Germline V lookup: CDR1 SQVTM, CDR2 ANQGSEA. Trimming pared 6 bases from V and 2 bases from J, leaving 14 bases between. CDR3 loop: CSVNMGASKNIQYF. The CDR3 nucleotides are TGCAGCGTCAACATGGGGGCGTCCAAAAACATTCAGTACTTC.

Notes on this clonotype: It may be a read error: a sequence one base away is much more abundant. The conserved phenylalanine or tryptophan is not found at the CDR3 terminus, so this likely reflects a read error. CDR3 amino acids: CASTEGRDRRDEQYY. DNA of the CDR3: TGTGCCAGCACCGAGGGCCGGGACAGGCGCGACGAGCAGTACTAC. The chain carries TRBV5-6 and TRBJ2-7, with TRBD1 identical over 8 bases. The germline gives CDR1 SGHDT, CDR2 YYEEEE. Germline trimming cut 6 bases from V and 5 bases from J; bases unmatched to any gene: 13. The CDR3 has 15 amino acids.

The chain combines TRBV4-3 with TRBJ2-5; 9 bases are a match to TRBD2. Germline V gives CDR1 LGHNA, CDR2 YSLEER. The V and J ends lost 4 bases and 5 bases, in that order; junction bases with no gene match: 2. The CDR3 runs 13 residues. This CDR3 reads CASSRGTSETQYF. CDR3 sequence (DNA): TGCGCCAGCAGCCGAGGGACTAGCGAGACCCAGTACTTC.

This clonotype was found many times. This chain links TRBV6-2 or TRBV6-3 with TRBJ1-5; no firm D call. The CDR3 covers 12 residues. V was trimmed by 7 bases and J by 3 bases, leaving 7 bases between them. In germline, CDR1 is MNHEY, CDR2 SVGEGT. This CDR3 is CASNLNNQPQHF. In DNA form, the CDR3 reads TGTGCCAGCAACTTAAACAATCAGCCCCAGCATTTT.

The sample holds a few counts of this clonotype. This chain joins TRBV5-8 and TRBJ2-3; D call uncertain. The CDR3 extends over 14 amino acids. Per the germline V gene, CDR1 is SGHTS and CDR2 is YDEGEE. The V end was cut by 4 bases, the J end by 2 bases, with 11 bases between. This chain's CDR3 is CASSGLRTTDTQYF. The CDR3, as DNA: TGTGCCAGCAGCGGGCTGCGGACCACAGATACGCAGTATTTT.

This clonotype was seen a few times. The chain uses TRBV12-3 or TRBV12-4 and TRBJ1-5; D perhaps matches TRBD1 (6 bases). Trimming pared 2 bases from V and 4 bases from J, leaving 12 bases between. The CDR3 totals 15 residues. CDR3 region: CASSLSWDTNQPQHF. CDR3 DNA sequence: TGTGCCAGCAGTTTAAGCTGGGACACAAATCAGCCCCAGCATTTT.

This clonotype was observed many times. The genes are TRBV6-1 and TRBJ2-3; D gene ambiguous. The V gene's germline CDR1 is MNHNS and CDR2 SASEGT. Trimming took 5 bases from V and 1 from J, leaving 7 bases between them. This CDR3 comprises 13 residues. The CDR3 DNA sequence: TGTGCCAGCAGTCTAAGTCGCACAGATACGCAGTATTTT. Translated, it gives CASSLSRTDTQYF.